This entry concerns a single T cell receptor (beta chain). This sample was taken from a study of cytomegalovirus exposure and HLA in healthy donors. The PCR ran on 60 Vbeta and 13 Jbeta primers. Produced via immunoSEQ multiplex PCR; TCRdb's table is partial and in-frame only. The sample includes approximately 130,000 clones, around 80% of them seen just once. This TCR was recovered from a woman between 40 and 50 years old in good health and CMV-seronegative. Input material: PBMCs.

CDR3 nucleotide sequence: TGTGCCAGCAGCTTGCCCGGACAGGGAACGGCGAGCACCGGGGAGCTGTTTTTT. Protein sequence: CASSLPGQGTASTGELFF. The chain couples TRBV5-6 to TRBJ2-2, with TRBD1 matching over 8 bases. Germline loops: CDR1 SGHDT, CDR2 YYEEEE. Germline trimming cut 1 base from V and 4 bases from J; bases unmatched to any gene: 12. The CDR3 contains 18 residues.